This T cell receptor (beta chain) was obtained from a study of shared clonotypes between healthy human individuals (TCRdb year 2020). Notes on the research overall: A couple of women and a few men aged 18 to 49 years were included in the cohort. Per donor, three plates each were used for CD4 naive and CD4 memory, two for CD8 naive, and one for CD8 memory. Blood TCR repertoires of five healthy adults were deeply sequenced to estimate repertoire size and the extent of clonotype sharing between individuals. To increase sequencing depth and limit assay-specific biases, TCR repertoire library preparation and sequencing were carried out by different laboratories using diverse techniques. Per donor, leukapheresis produced somewhere between about 0.94 and 10 billion PBMCs.

The donors were healthy, HIV-negative adults who had no recently reported acute infections or vaccinations. Only Caucasian adults living in Nashville, Tennessee, USA were represented among the donors. CD4+ T cells were enriched through magnetic negative selection, after which naive cells were positively selected on CD45RA and the remaining negative fraction served as the memory subset. Blood was collected by leukapheresis, and PBMCs were isolated by Ficoll-Histopaque density gradient centrifugation and then cryopreserved in liquid nitrogen vapor phase. Analytical flow cytometry was used to check the purity and quantity of every magnetically sorted T cell population. Genomic DNA was isolated from each sorted fraction and quantified by UV absorbance on a Nanodrop 2000c. Study-wide findings and limitations: Even with the large sequencing depth, rarefaction of the sorted-subset datasets indicated that sequencing was incomplete. The genetic and exposure-history diversity represented was limited by the small number of donors. Larger estimated clonotype richness was generally found for naive subsets than for memory subsets. Sampling was restricted to blood, and TCR repertoires in tissues likely differ from the TCR repertoires found in blood. Compared with non-shared clonotypes, clonotypes shared by all four sorted-subset donors had higher generation probabilities. Based on pairwise subsampling, the degree of clonotype sharing among donors was expected to be affected by sequencing depth. Sharing across a few donors was observed for approximately 5% of naive CD4, 3% to 3.5% of naive CD8, about 2.3% of memory CD4, and around 0.4% of memory CD8 clonotypes.

With respect to this clone: Its target antigen remains unknown. No much larger clone is present one base from it, and per-base qualities are unavailable.

TCR CDR3 regions were amplified from genomic DNA by multiplex PCR using the deep immunoSEQ assay. Extracted genomic DNA from each cell subset was distributed evenly across all wells of several immunoSEQ 96-well plates, and each plate was treated as a replicate. Each replicate PCR for sorted subsets received around 200 ng genomic DNA, equal to tens of thousands of T cell genomes. Purified libraries were measured with a Qubit 3.0 fluorometer, size-checked on a Bioanalyzer 2100, and measured again with the KAPA Library Quantification kit. A separate single-read 150-cycle Illumina NextSeq 550 flow cell was used to sequence each immunoSEQ 96-well plate. In the original analysis: Because the immunoSEQ output included only junctional sequences and no quality scores, the filtering could not be the same as the filtering used for full-length reads. To assign V/J genes and CDR3, sequences were annotated against IMGT germline references using PyIR, a Python wrapper for IgBLAST v1.9. Reads with weak V/J assignments (E-value above 1e-6), missing CDR3, stop codons, out-of-frame junctions, or ambiguous translated residues were removed. V3J clonotypes were defined by identical inferred V gene, J gene, and CDR3 amino acid sequence. To compute the percentage overlap between repertoires, the number of shared unique clonotypes was divided by the size of the smaller repertoire. Three approaches were used to assess repertoire richness: RTK rarefaction, the Chao1 estimator, and Recon v2.1 estimates of unobserved clonotypes. OLGA was used to compute generation probabilities for all TCRbeta clonotypes that the gDNA method yielded from a handful of donors. Here the immuneACCESS table is served through TCRdb, limited to in-frame sequences with V and J called. Missing clones are a known gap in these copies; in checked studies unresolved V genes cover under half, and the rest lacks a known reason. The V and J calls and clone size come from that table; D and trimming were worked out from the DNA. The sample table lists about 680,000 clones, around 73% of them with a count of one. Of the sample, around 2% is held by the ten largest clones.

Trimming takes 5 bases from V and 6 bases from J, and the germline ends sit 13 bases apart. Taken from the germline V gene (reference sequence), the CDR1 and CDR2 loops are GTSNPN and SVGIG. Its CDR3 holds 13 amino acids, cysteine through phenylalanine. The DNA shown is the 39-base CDR3, in frame from base 1. Recombination joined TRBV30 with TRBJ2-2, with TRBD1 perhaps the D gene, on 6 matching bases. Source material: memory CD4+ T cells sorted from blood. In light of the paper, this sample's cell subset or site label describes: CD45RA-negative fraction. The source is a young woman in good health. The CDR3 corresponds to CAWQQGPAGELFF. The DNA sequence is TGTGCCTGGCAACAGGGCCCGGCCGGGGAGCTGTTTTTT.